Below, 24 T cell receptor beta chains from the same sample are listed, as sequenced in a study of blood T cell repertoires in COVID-19. Profiling relied on immunoSEQ multiplex PCR, and the TCRdb table lists in-frame clones only, not all of them. The table records tens of thousands of clones, more than 90% of them present only once. Specimen: peripheral blood. The receptors shown here come from a woman over 75 with active or convalescent COVID-19.

The rearrangement links TRBV28 to TRBJ1-6; TRBD1 is a possible D gene (6 bases). Germline V gene lookup returns CDR1 MDHEN and CDR2 SYDVKM. The CDR3 contains 14 residues. V was trimmed by 6 bases and J by 7 bases, leaving 13 bases between them. The CDR3 reads CASSRGGSNSPLHF. In DNA, the CDR3 is TGTGCCAGCAGCCGAGGGGGAAGCAATTCACCCCTCCACTTT.

As regards this clone: In the same sample, other DNA sequences code for this CDR3. The V gene is TRBV28, the J gene TRBJ1-5, with unresolved D. CDR3 length equals 14 residues. V was cut by 6 bases and J by 0 bases, with 9 bases left in between. Germline V CDR1 and CDR2: MDHEN, SYDVKM. CDR3 DNA: TGTGCCAGCAGCCCGGGTGGTAGCAATCAGCCCCAGCATTTT. As protein: CASSPGGSNQPQHF.

The chain is built from TRBV29-1 and TRBJ1-5; 7 bases are shared with TRBD1. Trimming cost V 8 bases and J 6 bases; bases outside gene matches: 16. The CDR3 has 15 residues. The V gene's germline CDR1 is SQVTM and CDR2 ANQGSEA. CDR3 residues: CSPTFGQDLGQPQHF. CDR3 nucleotides: TGCAGCCCCACCTTTGGACAGGACTTAGGTCAGCCCCAGCATTTT.

The chain couples TRBV6-4 to TRBJ2-1; 7 nucleotides match TRBD2. This CDR3 comprises 16 residues. Looked up from germline, CDR1 is MRHNA and CDR2 is SNTAGT. J lost 1 base, V lost 4 bases, and 7 bases had no gene match. The CDR3 coding sequence is TGTGCCAGCAGTGGGGTGGGCGGGGGTTCCTACAATGAGCAGTTCTTC. As protein: CASSGVGGGSYNEQFF.

The chain has TRBV11-2 and TRBJ1-3; possibly TRBD1 for D (5 bases). In germline, CDR1 is SGHAT, CDR2 FQNNGV. Trimming shortened V by 1 base and J by 7 bases, and 8 bases separated the two germline ends. The CDR3 has 13 residues. The DNA for the CDR3 is TGTGCCAGCAGCTTAGGACAGAAGAACACCATATATTTT. It yields the protein CASSLGQKNTIYF.

This chain connects TRBV10-3 to TRBJ2-1; TRBD2 agrees at 10 bases. The CDR3 is 16 amino acids. The trim removed 4 bases at V and 5 bases at J, leaving 8 bases unmatched. Germline CDR1 and CDR2: ENHRY and SYGVKD. CDR3: CAISGASGGYDNEQFF. In DNA form, the CDR3 reads TGTGCCATCAGTGGGGCTAGCGGGGGATATGACAATGAGCAGTTCTTC.

The V and J genes are TRBV5-4 and TRBJ1-6, with a possible D match to TRBD1 (6 bases). Trimming shortened V by 4 bases and J by 9 bases, and 17 bases separated the two germline ends. Germline V gene lookup returns CDR1 SGHNT and CDR2 YYREEE (reference sequence). This CDR3 contains 15 residues. This chain's CDR3 is CASSAPGTSSSPLHF. CDR3 nucleotides: TGTGCCAGCAGCGCACCCGGGACAAGCTCTTCACCCCTCCACTTT. Drawing the rest from reference TRBV5-4 and TRBJ1-6, the complete variable domain is ETGVTQSPTHLIKTRGQQVTLRCSSQSGHNTVSWYQQALGQGPQFIFQYYREEENGRGNFPPRFSGLQFPNYSSELNVNALELDDSALYLCASSAPGTSSSPLHFGNGTRLTVT.

The rearrangement joins TRBV7-9 to TRBJ1-2, with TRBD1 identical over 9 bases. The CDR3 totals 16 residues. Germline V CDR1 and CDR2: SEHNR, FQNEAQ (reference sequence). The V segment lost 3 bases and the J segment 8 bases; nucleotides outside the gene matches: 13. The CDR3 reads CASSFATRDRAQGYTF. The CDR3 DNA reads as TGTGCCAGCAGCTTTGCGACCCGGGACAGGGCCCAGGGCTACACCTTC.

This chain joins TRBV30 and TRBJ1-2, with 8 bases lining up with TRBD1. V shed 1 base, J shed 8 bases, and the junction held 9 bases outside the gene matches. This CDR3 is 14 amino acids long. The germline CDR1 and CDR2 sequences are GTSNPN and SVGIG (reference sequence). CDR3 DNA sequence: TGTGCCTGGAGTGCCCAGCAGGGGGCTGGGGGCTACACCTTC. Protein product: CAWSAQQGAGGYTF.

The CDR3 protein is CASSQQGSNEKLFF. The CDR3 nucleotides read TGTGCCAGCAGTCAACAGGGATCTAATGAAAAACTGTTTTTT. V usage is TRBV6-2 or TRBV6-3 and J usage is TRBJ1-4; the D gene is possibly TRBD1 (6 bases). This CDR3 has 14 amino acids. Germline lookup yields CDR1 MNHEY and CDR2 SVGEGT. Trimming shortened V by 5 bases and J by 3 bases, and 10 bases separated the two germline ends.

The chain has TRBV2 and TRBJ1-3; D remains ambiguous. Germline CDR1 and CDR2: SNHLY and FYNNEI. The CDR3 totals 13 residues. V was pared by 6 bases and J by 4 bases, with 10 bases between. Here the CDR3 reads CASRSRWGNTIYF. CDR3 bases: TGTGCCAGCAGGAGCCGTTGGGGAAACACCATATATTTT.

The chain employs TRBV27 and TRBJ1-1; D gene uncertain. The CDR3 contains 13 residues. V lost 3 bases, J lost 0 bases, and 5 bases lay in between. Germline V lookup: CDR1 MNHEY, CDR2 SMNVEV (reference sequence). CDR3 bases: TGTGCCAGCAGTTTTCAGTTGAACACTGAAGCTTTCTTT. Translating it yields CASSFQLNTEAFF.

The chain carries TRBV28 and TRBJ1-1, with 11 positions matching TRBD1. The CDR3 runs 14 residues. Germline V gene lookup returns CDR1 MDHEN and CDR2 SYDVKM. V was clipped by 5 bases and J by 4 bases; unmatched bases: 3. As DNA, the CDR3 is TGTGCCAGCAGTAAGGGACAGGGGGTCACTGAAGCTTTCTTT. This sequence encodes CASSKGQGVTEAFF. The full variable domain, with the rest looked up from reference TRBV28 and TRBJ1-1, is DVKVTQSSRYLVKRTGEKVFLECVQDMDHENMFWYRQDPGLGLRLIYFSYDVKMKEKGDIPEGYSVSREKKERFSLILESASTNQTSMYLCASSKGQGVTEAFFGQGTRLTVV.

The rearrangement links TRBV19 to TRBJ1-2, with TRBD1 as a possible D gene (6 bases). Trimming shortened V by 8 bases and J by 2 bases, and 15 bases separated the two germline ends. The CDR3 runs 14 residues. Germline values: CDR1 LNHDA, CDR2 SQIVND (reference sequence). CDR3 nucleotide sequence: TGTGCCAGTGGGGGGGCAGCAACCAACTATGGCTACACCTTC. It codes for CASGGAATNYGYTF.

The chain recombines TRBV5-1 with TRBJ1-3; 7 bases line up with TRBD1. This CDR3 has 14 residues. Germline lookup yields CDR1 SGHRS and CDR2 YFSETQ. Unmatched junction bases numbered 8, after V lost 4 bases and J lost 7 bases. The CDR3 spells CASSPGTGANTIYF. The CDR3 bases are TGCGCCAGCAGCCCGGGTACAGGGGCGAACACCATATATTTT.

V is TRBV5-5 and J is TRBJ1-4; D unresolved. Deletions cut 0 bases from V and 0 bases from J, with 9 bases between. Germline V gene lookup returns CDR1 SGHKS and CDR2 YYEKEE (reference sequence). The length of the CDR3 is 16 residues. The CDR3 DNA reads TGTGCCAGCAGCTTGGTTCCCGGGACAACTAATGAAAAACTGTTTTTT. This translates into CASSLVPGTTNEKLFF.

The chain joins TRBV28 to TRBJ2-1, with 8 bases identical to TRBD1. From germline, CDR1 is MDHEN and CDR2 SYDVKM. This CDR3 comprises 17 residues. Trimming cost V 6 bases and J 4 bases; bases outside gene matches: 14. CDR3 residues: CASRAKKIGQGYNEQFF. For the CDR3, the DNA is TGTGCCAGCAGGGCGAAGAAGATTGGACAGGGATACAATGAGCAGTTCTTC.

The chain employs TRBV7-2 and TRBJ1-5, with a tentative D call TRBD1 (5 bases). Germline CDR1 is SGHTA and CDR2 is FQGNSA. This CDR3 spans 15 amino acids. Trimming removed 5 bases from V and 5 bases from J, with 16 bases in between. The CDR3 is CASSQGGGLYQPQHF. CDR3 sequence (DNA): TGTGCCAGCAGCCAGGGTGGAGGGTTGTATCAGCCCCAGCATTTT.

The genes are TRBV10-2 and TRBJ1-5; 10 bases align to TRBD1. From germline, CDR1 is WSHSY and CDR2 SAAADI. Trimming removed 6 bases from V and 7 bases from J; junction bases left unmatched: 3. The CDR3 is 13 residues long. Here the CDR3 DNA reads TGCGCCAGCAGGGACAGGGGGTTACAGCCCCAGCATTTT. Its translation is CASRDRGLQPQHF.

V is TRBV2 and J is TRBJ1-5, with unresolved D. V shed 3 bases and J shed 4 bases, with 13 bases lying between them. This CDR3 region has 15 residues. CDR1 SNHLY and CDR2 FYNNEI come from the germline V gene. The CDR3 DNA is TGTGCCAGCAGTGAGGAGGGCATGAGGAATCAGCCCCAGCATTTT. Encoded protein: CASSEEGMRNQPQHF.

V gene TRBV7-2 combines with J gene TRBJ2-2; 8 bases line up with TRBD2. The CDR3 runs to 16 residues. V shed 2 bases, J shed 4 bases, and the junction held 6 bases outside the gene matches. Germline V gives CDR1 SGHTA, CDR2 FQGNSA. The CDR3 loop reads CASSLSGGRSTGELFF. The DNA for the CDR3 is TGTGCCAGCAGCTTAAGCGGGGGAAGGTCCACCGGGGAGCTGTTTTTT.

The chain uses TRBV7-2 and TRBJ2-1; perhaps TRBD1 as D (6 bases). Germline CDR1 is SGHTA and CDR2 is FQGNSA. V dropped 8 bases and J dropped 6 bases, with 14 bases sitting between them. The CDR3 totals 13 residues. CDR3 in DNA: TGTGCCAGCCAAACAGGGTGGGGCAATGAGCAGTTCTTC. It encodes CASQTGWGNEQFF.

The chain links TRBV4-3 to TRBJ2-3, with 14 bases identical to TRBD2. Germline V gene lookup returns CDR1 LGHNA and CDR2 YSLEER. Trimming removed 3 bases from V and 0 bases from J; junction bases left unmatched: 8. The CDR3 totals 19 residues. Written as DNA, the CDR3 is TGCGCCAGCAGCCATCCAGGACTAGCGGGAGGCCCTAGCACAGATACGCAGTATTTT. Protein product: CASSHPGLAGGPSTDTQYF.

The rearrangement joins TRBV21-1 to TRBJ1-6. TRBV21-1 is flagged as a pseudogene. This CDR3 region has 18 residues. The CDR3 is CASSTKDSPGSYNSPLHF. CDR3 sequence (DNA): TGTGCCAGCAGCACTAAGGACTCTCCTGGCTCCTATAATTCACCCCTCCACTTT.